The sequence of this TCR beta chain was determined in a study of T cell repertoires in cytomegalovirus infection. In this sample, this clonotype turned up many times. MiXCR was run by TCRdb on the reads, yielding one entry per CDR3 protein. The sample carries more than 500,000 distinct CDR3 sequences, 15% to 20% recorded once. Trimming pared 5 bases from V and 0 bases from J, leaving 14 bases between. CDR1 and CDR2 (germline): SGHVS, FQNEAQ. The CDR3 consists of 16 residues. The rearrangement joins TRBV7-8 to TRBJ2-4; D is perhaps TRBD1 or TRBD2 (7 bases each). The clonotype originates from a human donor in good health (CMV status not recorded). Some clones in this sample may be carry-over from other donors' samples. The sequenced sample consisted of CD8+ T cells from PBMCs. In DNA form, the CDR3 reads TGTGCCAGCAGCGCCGACAGGGAGGGAGCCAAAAACATTCAGTACTTC. It translates to CASSADREGAKNIQYF.